This TCR beta chain was sequenced in a study of T cell repertoires in cytomegalovirus infection. There are 15 residues in the CDR3. CDR1 is SGHTA and CDR2 is FQGNSA in the germline V gene. Trimming removed 8 bases from V and 1 base from J, with 17 bases in between. TCRdb re-derived calls from the reads in MiXCR, one entry per CDR3 protein. Of 150,000 to 200,000 distinct CDR3 sequences listed, 28% are singletons. There are many counts of this clonotype. Material for sequencing was PBMCs. This TCR was recovered from a human donor in good health (CMV status not recorded). Some clones in this sample may be carry-over from other donors' samples. The chain recombines TRBV7-2 with TRBJ1-1; unclear D gene. The CDR3 coding sequence is TGTGCCAGCTTAACGGGCGGATCCTGGAACACTGAAGCTTTCTTT. Encoded protein: CASLTGGSWNTEAFF.